This T cell receptor beta chain originates from a study of blood T cells in healthy people across ages (dated by TCRdb to between 2014 and 2017). Background for the entire study: In model experiments, template switching captured about one uniquely barcoded TCR beta cDNA molecule for every two T cells. The donors were divided into four age groups: young (average around 15 years), middle-aged (over 35), aged (around 67) and long-lived (nearly 85). To avoid experimental bias, donors of different ages were distributed randomly across sequencing lanes. Two additional independent replicas of 1 million unique cDNA reads from the same blood draw were analyzed for two donors (one aged 18 to 30 and one aged 80 or older). The study measured age-related changes in TCR beta repertoire diversity using deep sequencing normalized with unique cDNA molecular identifiers. Points the paper makes about the study in general: A strong correlation was found between observed TCR beta diversity and the percentage of naive T cells measured by flow cytometry. Because profiling used bulk unsorted PBMCs, naive and antigen-experienced compartments could not be compared conclusively. Total diversity estimates from one million sequenced T cells were considered lower bounds and underestimates. Compared with the aged group, more naive CD4+ T cells, fewer expanded clones and increased TCR diversity were shown by the long-lived group, suggesting age selection. Because the CMV infection status of the donors was unknown, age-related changes in expanded clonotypes may potentially have been confounded. Observed TCR beta diversity per million T cells fell roughly linearly with age, and a significant reduction was already apparent by age about 43.

Including cysteine and phenylalanine, the CDR3 has 15 amino acids. Just CDR3 DNA is preserved here, 45 bases in frame from base 1. Trimming takes 7 bases off V and 6 bases off J; junction bases not matched to a gene: 7. The germline V gene encodes CDR1 SNHLY and CDR2 FYNNEI. The approximately 39 donors, aged 6 to 90 years, were systemically healthy Caucasian individuals from Russia. Around 9.9 milliliters of peripheral blood were collected from each donor into EDTA-treated Vacutainer tubes. Ficoll-Paque density-gradient centrifugation was used to isolate PBMCs, with at least 6.5 million obtained per sample. Total RNA, at least 6 micrograms per sample, was extracted from PBMCs with Trizol reagent. The percentages of naive CD45RAhigh/CD27high T cells were determined by flow cytometry on a PBMC aliquot from every donor. Library construction relied on 5' RACE. Instrument used: Illumina HiSeq 2500. A second roughly 6 to 12 cycle PCR used a sample-barcoded 5' primer and a J-beta primer mix. A template-switch 5' adaptor carrying 12 random nucleotides introduced a unique molecular identifier onto each TCR beta cDNA molecule. Each sample yielded at least 2.5 million CDR3-containing paired-end reads. First-strand cDNA was synthesized from all RNA with the Mint cDNA synthesis kit, primed by a TRBC-specific oligonucleotide. All cDNA was treated with uracil-DNA glycosylase and then went through a first 18-cycle PCR with the universal primers M1SS and BC2_uni_R. As for the original processing: For normalization, 1 million high-quality reads, each with a distinct molecular identifier, were randomly selected from each sample. Instead of being binned into consensus sequences, reads that shared molecular identifiers were thrown out. MiTCR, with a Q25 quality threshold and the strictest error-elimination algorithm, was used for CDR3 identification, clonotype clustering and error correction. A nonparametric unseen species model with Euler transformation was used to estimate lower-bound total TCR beta diversity. TCRdb applied fastp at Q25 and MiXCR to the public reads, then kept only in-frame beta chains. Under each unique CDR3 protein, matching rows form one entry showing the most common genes and DNA. The V and J calls and clone size come from TCRdb's table, not from the authors' own analysis. The sample table shows roughly 1.5 million distinct CDR3 sequences, and approximately 42% are seen once. Approximately 4% of the sample rests with the top ten.

A note on this clonotype: Its antigen is not yet known. One base away there is no much larger clone; base qualities are not given.

The clonotype was recovered from a woman aged 18 to 35 in good health. The rearranged chain carries TRBV2 and TRBJ1-5; 12 middle bases align to TRBD1. The sequencing sample was made of blood. The CDR3 sequence is CASNSGQGAFQPQHF. The DNA is TGTGCCAGCAATTCGGGACAGGGGGCTTTTCAGCCCCAGCATTTT.